This T cell receptor (beta chain) was sequenced in a study of human T cells and chemical hapten exposure. The time point denotes: pre-sensitization, week 0. As to treatment: therapeutic diphenylcyclopropenone sensitization with weekly scalp DPC. A word on this clonotype: Antigen unknown.

Study-wide points: PT1 expanded TCR counts correlated positively with patch test score. TCRs above 1 in 1000 frequency did not change with DPC sensitization.

V shed 5 bases and J 9 bases; nucleotides not matched to a gene: 7. The CDR3 extends over 13 amino acids. CDR1 is SGHTA, CDR2 FQGNSA, per germline. The library tagged each cDNA molecule with unique molecular identifiers. TCRdb used MiXCR to reprocess the RACE reads, holding one entry per CDR3 protein. The sample includes over 300,000 distinct CDR3 sequences, roughly 5.3% of them seen just once. V gene TRBV7-2 combines with J gene TRBJ1-5, with 7 bases matching TRBD1. The receptor's source is a woman aged 45-59 years with alopecia areata. Some clones in this sample may be carry-over from other donors' samples. The sample here was whole blood, taken in connection with sensitization to the hapten diphenylcyclopropenone (DPC). CDR3 sequence: CASSTDRVAPQHF. The CDR3 DNA is TGTGCCAGCAGCACTGACAGGGTCGCGCCCCAGCATTTT.